This is a list of T cell receptor beta chains from one sample in a study of blood T cell repertoires in COVID-19. Produced via immunoSEQ multiplex PCR; TCRdb's table is partial and in-frame only. The sample holds 200,000 or so clones, 89% seen once. Sequencing was carried out using peripheral blood. These receptors were obtained from a man aged 60 to 69 who had recovered from COVID-19. The CDR3 runs from the conserved cysteine through the conserved F or W. The D gene is left open where the match is weak. Expanded clones get a size class; other rows say once, few or many, or leave the size out.

TRBV21-1	once	TRBJ1-2	-	CASSKLDRVDGYTF	TGTGCCAGCAGCAAACTCGACAGGGTGGATGGCTACACCTTC
TRBV18	-	TRBJ2-5	-	CASSPRGAKETQYF	TGTGCCAGCTCACCACGGGGAGCGAAAGAGACCCAGTACTTC
TRBV7-9	few	TRBJ1-1	TRBD1	CASSLAGQGRGEAFF	TGTGCCAGCAGCTTAGCGGGACAGGGAAGGGGTGAAGCTTTCTTT
TRBV5-1	-	TRBJ1-1	-	CASSLAVGSMNTEAFF	TGCGCCAGCAGCTTGGCCGTGGGCAGTATGAACACTGAAGCTTTCTTT
TRBV5-4	once	TRBJ2-7	TRBD2	CAGGTGGGADLYEQYF	TGTGCCGGAGGGACGGGAGGCGGAGCGGACCTCTACGAGCAGTACTTC
TRBV4-1	-	TRBJ2-7	-	CASSQDIAGGRYEQYF	TGCGCCAGCAGCCAAGATATCGCAGGGGGGCGCTACGAGCAGTACTTC
TRBV24-1	many	TRBJ2-3	TRBD1	CATSDGRDRTRDTQYF	TGTGCCACCAGCGATGGACGGGACAGGACAAGAGATACGCAGTATTTT
TRBV5-1	-	TRBJ1-3	TRBD1	CASSLEGQISGNTIYF	TGCGCCAGCAGCTTGGAGGGACAGATCTCTGGAAACACCATATATTTT
TRBV6-5	once	TRBJ2-7	TRBD2	CASRGGLANEQYF	TGTGCCAGCAGGGGGGGACTAGCTAACGAGCAGTACTTC
TRBV6-5	-	TRBJ1-1	-	CASRPQAMNTEAFF	TGTGCCAGCAGACCACAGGCCATGAACACTGAAGCTTTCTTT
TRBV12-3/TRBV12-4	-	TRBJ1-2	-	CASSLQGSYGYTF	TGTGCCAGCAGTTTACAGGGTAGCTATGGCTACACCTTC
TRBV6-2/TRBV6-3	-	TRBJ2-6	TRBD1	CASSLGQGGVNVLTF	TGTGCCAGCAGCCTGGGACAGGGAGGGGTCAACGTCCTGACTTTC
TRBV4-2	-	TRBJ2-7	-	CASSLEGAYEQYF	TGTGCCAGCAGCCTGGAAGGAGCCTACGAGCAGTACTTC
TRBV6-7	-	TRBJ1-4	-	CASSSDSPNEKLFF	TGTGCCAGCAGTTCGGACAGCCCTAATGAAAAACTGTTTTTT
TRBV16	-	TRBJ2-1	TRBD1	CASSPYRGEQFF	TGTGCCAGCAGCCCCTACAGGGGTGAGCAGTTCTTC
TRBV7-3	-	TRBJ2-2	-	CASSLNGGSVTGELFF	TGTGCCAGCAGCTTAAATGGGGGCTCGGTCACCGGGGAGCTGTTTTTT
TRBV24-1	-	TRBJ2-1	TRBD2	CATSDLQREAHNEQFF	TGTGCCACCAGTGATTTGCAGCGGGAGGCCCACAATGAGCAGTTCTTC
TRBV5-6	-	TRBJ1-2	-	CASSRDGSNYGYTF	TGTGCCAGCAGTCGGGACGGGAGTAACTATGGCTACACCTTC
TRBV6-2/TRBV6-3	once	TRBJ2-7	-	CASSFGLVEQYF	TGTGCCAGCAGTTTTGGGCTGGTCGAGCAGTACTTC